The entry below gives a single TCR beta chain sequence along with its context. These data belong to a study of shared clonotypes between healthy human individuals. Study-level information: Each donor's CD4 naive and CD4 memory cells filled three plates apiece, CD8 naive two, and CD8 memory one.

Methods used by the authors: Filtering differed, since immunoSEQ gave only junction sequences and no quality scores. Assay: immunoSEQ multiplex PCR; the TCRdb copy retains only in-frame clones and omits some. D and trimming were read from the DNA, whereas the V and J calls and clone size are those reported in that table. The sample carries just over 2,000,000 clones, roughly 95% recorded once. A CD45RA+ naive subset and a CD45RA-negative memory subset were split from CD4+ cells. The CDR3 extends over 11 amino acids. Germline V lookup: CDR1 SNHLY, CDR2 FYNNEI. V was cut by 8 bases and J by 6 bases, with 8 bases left in between.

V and J are TRBV2 and TRBJ2-1; D not resolved. Sequenced sample: naive CD4+ T cells sorted from blood. Subset reported: CD45RA+ positively selected. This TCR was recovered from a man younger than 35 in good health. The CDR3 DNA reads as TGTGCCAGCGTGCTAATCAATGAGCAGTTCTTC. Its translation is CASVLINEQFF.